The rows below give T cell receptor beta chains drawn from one sample of a study of chemoradiotherapy in HPV16-positive cancers. Measured with immunoSEQ multiplex PCR; TCRdb has only the in-frame clones, and not every one. The sample shows tens of thousands of clones, approximately 92% of them seen only once. The starting material was blood, obtained from a patient who underwent chemoradiotherapy. These receptors were collected from a human donor with HPV-associated anogenital cancer. Each CDR3 is given with its conserved first and last residue. Each record gives: D gene, V gene, J gene, clone size, CDR3 protein. The D gene is left open where the match is weak. Rows may omit the clone size; those that give it use once, few, many or a size class.

d_gene: NA
v_gene: TRBV6-1
j_gene: TRBJ1-2
abundance: NA
CDR3aa: CASSDGAGKWGYTF

d_gene: NA
v_gene: TRBV27
j_gene: TRBJ1-6
abundance: NA
CDR3aa: CASSLRWDYSPLHF

d_gene: NA
v_gene: TRBV27
j_gene: TRBJ1-5
abundance: NA
CDR3aa: CASSLFTDQPQHF

d_gene: NA
v_gene: TRBV5-4
j_gene: TRBJ2-1
abundance: NA
CDR3aa: CASSLGSGPNEQFF

d_gene: NA
v_gene: TRBV7-9
j_gene: TRBJ2-5
abundance: NA
CDR3aa: CASSPTEETQYF

d_gene: NA
v_gene: TRBV4-1
j_gene: TRBJ1-2
abundance: NA
CDR3aa: CASSPEQGRGRGYTF

d_gene: TRBD2
v_gene: TRBV7-3
j_gene: TRBJ2-2
abundance: NA
CDR3aa: CASSLSGGGELFF

d_gene: NA
v_gene: TRBV7-9
j_gene: TRBJ1-3
abundance: NA
CDR3aa: CASRAFDAGNTIYF

d_gene: NA
v_gene: TRBV6-1
j_gene: TRBJ2-2
abundance: NA
CDR3aa: CASSSGPSTGELFF

d_gene: TRBD1
v_gene: TRBV6-6
j_gene: TRBJ2-5
abundance: NA
CDR3aa: CASSYPSRGQETQYF

d_gene: NA
v_gene: TRBV18
j_gene: TRBJ2-7
abundance: once
CDR3aa: CASSSRGGSSEQYF

d_gene: NA
v_gene: TRBV7-9
j_gene: TRBJ1-2
abundance: NA
CDR3aa: CASSVRGYIQGLSGYTF

d_gene: NA
v_gene: TRBV6-5
j_gene: TRBJ1-1
abundance: NA
CDR3aa: CASSYAGANTEAFF

d_gene: TRBD1
v_gene: TRBV6-5
j_gene: TRBJ1-1
abundance: NA
CDR3aa: CASSYRTGGTEAFF

d_gene: NA
v_gene: TRBV10-1
j_gene: TRBJ2-3
abundance: NA
CDR3aa: CASSGEFTDTQYF

d_gene: NA
v_gene: TRBV7-8
j_gene: TRBJ2-1
abundance: NA
CDR3aa: CASGYEQFF

d_gene: TRBD1
v_gene: TRBV6-1
j_gene: TRBJ1-3
abundance: NA
CDR3aa: CASRRGDRSGNTIYF

d_gene: TRBD2
v_gene: TRBV11-2
j_gene: TRBJ2-1
abundance: NA
CDR3aa: CASSEAGGLYNEQFF

d_gene: TRBD1
v_gene: TRBV19
j_gene: TRBJ1-2
abundance: NA
CDR3aa: CASSLSGTGDYGYTF

d_gene: NA
v_gene: TRBV7-6
j_gene: TRBJ2-5
abundance: NA
CDR3aa: CASSFGTVEPQYF

d_gene: NA
v_gene: TRBV10-3
j_gene: TRBJ2-1
abundance: NA
CDR3aa: CATGTAYNEQFF

d_gene: NA
v_gene: TRBV7-9
j_gene: TRBJ1-4
abundance: NA
CDR3aa: CASTQRATNEKLFF

d_gene: NA
v_gene: TRBV18
j_gene: TRBJ2-1
abundance: NA
CDR3aa: CASSPLSSYNEQFF

d_gene: NA
v_gene: TRBV6-1
j_gene: TRBJ1-5
abundance: NA
CDR3aa: CASSEALISKSNQPQHF

d_gene: NA
v_gene: TRBV5-1
j_gene: TRBJ1-4
abundance: NA
CDR3aa: CASRLAGTAANEKLFF